This TCR beta chain was observed in a study of blood T cell repertoires in COVID-19. Study-level background: COVID-19 samples from acute and convalescent phases originated in the United States, Italy and Spain. Nucleic acid was either cDNA or gDNA, and it came from T cells, B-cell-depleted T cells, or PBMCs.

The V end was cut by 0 bases, the J end by 7 bases, with 13 bases between. The CDR3 spans 15 residues. Germline V gives CDR1 MNHNS, CDR2 SASEGT. Original methodology: Reference gene primers were amplified, and this amplification served to estimate nucleated cell counts. Only in-frame clones appear in the TCRdb table, and some are missing; sequencing was by immunoSEQ multiplex PCR. V and J calls and clone size follow that table, whereas D and trimming were derived from the DNA. The sample consists of 300,000 to 500,000 clones, roughly 90% of them appearing once. Across under 25 US areas, participants ranged in age from 18 to 89 years.

The sequence came from a woman in her twenties or thirties with acute COVID-19. The chain uses TRBV6-1 and TRBJ1-5, with a possible D match to TRBD1 (5 bases). Sequenced sample: PBMCs or T cells enriched from blood (not recorded which). The CDR3 region is CASSEARRAGQPQHF. The CDR3 nucleotides are TGTGCCAGCAGTGAAGCGCGCAGGGCGGGACAGCCCCAGCATTTT.